These 25 T cell receptor beta chains were all obtained from the same sample, sequenced in a study of monozygotic twins with inflammatory bowel disease. For each CDR3 protein, TCRdb gives one entry from its re-call of the 5' RACE reads, without DNA. The specimen's table records about 160,000 distinct CDR3 sequences. Source material: blood. These receptors were taken from a human donor with ulcerative colitis or Crohn's disease, or a healthy co-twin of an affected twin (not recorded which).

This chain uses TRBV19 with TRBJ2-3. This CDR3 is built from 14 residues. Germline V lookup: CDR1 LNHDA, CDR2 SQIVND (reference sequence). The CDR3 is CASSIARVPDTQYF. The whole variable domain, remainder taken from reference TRBV19 and TRBJ2-3, is DGGITQSPKYLFRKEGQNVTLSCEQNLNHDAMYWYRQDPGQGLRLIYYSQIVNDFQKGDIAEGYSVSREKKESFPLTVTSAQKNPTAFYLCASSIARVPDTQYFGPGTRLTVL.

The chain recombines TRBV28 with TRBJ2-5; TCRdb returns TRBD1, unconfirmable since there is no DNA. Germline loops: CDR1 MDHEN, CDR2 SYDVKM. The CDR3 has 16 residues. CDR3 sequence: CASSELRQGGRETQYF.

The rearrangement uses TRBV20-1 and TRBJ2-7; TCRdb's D call of TRBD1 is untestable without DNA. The CDR3 spans 16 residues. Germline CDR1 and CDR2: DFQATT and SNEGSKA (reference sequence). CDR3 amino acids: CSAPEIGAASPYEQYF.

The genes are TRBV10-3 and TRBJ2-7; checking the TCRdb D call of TRBD1 is not possible without DNA. Per the germline V gene, CDR1 is ENHRY and CDR2 is SYGVKD. CDR3 size: 14 residues. The CDR3 is CAIRGQGGIGEQYF.

The chain couples TRBV7-2 to TRBJ2-5. The CDR3 loop spans 13 amino acids. CDR1 and CDR2 (germline): SGHTA, FQGNSA. The CDR3 loop reads CASSFTGQETQYF. The full variable domain, its missing parts supplied by reference TRBV7-2 and TRBJ2-5, is GAGVSQSPSNKVTEKGKDVELRCDPISGHTALYWYRQSLGQGLEFLIYFQGNSAPDKSGLPSDRFSAERTGGSVSTLTIQRTQQEDSAVYLCASSFTGQETQYFGPGTRLLVL.

This sequence joins TRBV7-2 and TRBJ2-7; TCRdb outputs TRBD1, but without DNA this stays unchecked. The CDR3 runs to 14 residues. The V gene's germline CDR1 is SGHTA and CDR2 FQGNSA. CDR3: CASSFHQGYYEQYF. Combining the CDR3 with reference TRBV7-2 and TRBJ2-7 gives the whole variable domain GAGVSQSPSNKVTEKGKDVELRCDPISGHTALYWYRQSLGQGLEFLIYFQGNSAPDKSGLPSDRFSAERTGGSVSTLTIQRTQQEDSAVYLCASSFHQGYYEQYFGPGTRLTVT.

The gene calls are TRBV5-1 and TRBJ2-1; TCRdb's D call of TRBD1 is untestable without DNA. Germline CDR1 SGHRS, CDR2 YFSETQ. The CDR3 sequence is 15 residues long. The CDR3 region is CASSLTLGDSNEQFF. The full variable domain, completed using reference TRBV5-1 and TRBJ2-1, is KAGVTQTPRYLIKTRGQQVTLSCSPISGHRSVSWYQQTPGQGLQFLFEYFSETQRNKGNFPGRFSGRQFSNSRSEMNVSTLELGDSALYLCASSLTLGDSNEQFFGPGTRLTVL.

The chain has TRBV29-1 and TRBJ2-7; TCRdb designates TRBD1, a call that cannot be tested without DNA. Germline CDR1 reads SQVTM; CDR2 reads ANQGSEA. The CDR3 sequence is 16 residues long. The CDR3 region is CSVGWGLGQGTYEQYF.

The J gene is TRBJ2-3, the V gene TRBV7-2; the D gene TCRdb calls, TRBD2, cannot be checked with no DNA. CDR3 length: 16 residues. Germline CDR1 and CDR2: SGHTA and FQGNSA. CDR3 in amino acids: CASSGRLAGSTDTQYF. Full variable domain (rest looked up from reference TRBV7-2 and TRBJ2-3): GAGVSQSPSNKVTEKGKDVELRCDPISGHTALYWYRQSLGQGLEFLIYFQGNSAPDKSGLPSDRFSAERTGGSVSTLTIQRTQQEDSAVYLCASSGRLAGSTDTQYFGPGTRLTVL.

This chain connects TRBV6-1 to TRBJ2-1. The CDR3 loop spans 13 amino acids. Germline CDR1 MNHNS, CDR2 SASEGT. CDR3 sequence reads: CASSARSYNEQFF.

V and J are TRBV3-1 and TRBJ2-6. This CDR3 contains 15 residues. The germline gives CDR1 LGHDT, CDR2 YNNKEL (reference sequence). The CDR3 loop reads CASSQQFSGANVLTF.

This sequence joins TRBV12-3 or TRBV12-4 and TRBJ2-7; with no DNA, the TCRdb D assignment of TRBD1 cannot be verified. The CDR3 has 12 residues. CDR3 loop: CASNRDNYEQYF.

The chain links TRBV12-3 or TRBV12-4 to TRBJ1-2; as DNA is missing, the TRBD1 call by TCRdb cannot be tested. CDR3 length: 14 residues. The CDR3 loop is CASSFRDRDDGYTF.

V and J are TRBV12-3 or TRBV12-4 and TRBJ1-6; TCRdb designates TRBD1, a call that cannot be tested without DNA. This CDR3 has 13 residues. The CDR3 region is CASSLGQFSPLHF.

This chain uses TRBV9 with TRBJ2-7; TCRdb reports TRBD2, a call that lacks DNA to check it against. The CDR3 extends over 15 amino acids. CDR1 is SGDLS and CDR2 is YYNGEE in the germline V gene. CDR3 loop: CASSVGGVVVYEQYF.

The rearrangement uses TRBV29-1 and TRBJ1-1; no DNA is available, so the TRBD1 call from TCRdb remains unchecked. Germline CDR1 and CDR2: SQVTM and ANQGSEA. The CDR3 runs 19 residues. CDR3 sequence: CSVEASLQATSEGNTEAFF.

This chain uses TRBV19 with TRBJ1-1; TCRdb's assignment of TRBD1 cannot be checked, as there is no DNA. The germline V gene encodes CDR1 LNHDA and CDR2 SQIVND (reference sequence). The CDR3 consists of 17 residues. This CDR3 reads CASSSPPGRRGDTEAFF.

The chain employs TRBV3-1 and TRBJ2-7; with no DNA, the TCRdb D assignment of TRBD1 cannot be verified. CDR1 LGHDT and CDR2 YNNKEL come from the germline V gene (reference sequence). The CDR3 covers 14 residues. CDR3 region: CASSRWDRGYEQYF.

The CDR3 protein is CASSQDLSVPGLQEASNEQFF. The J gene is TRBJ2-1, the V gene TRBV14; TCRdb calls TRBD2, which cannot be checked without DNA. This CDR3 region has 21 residues. Germline V lookup: CDR1 SGHDN, CDR2 FVKESK.

The rearrangement joins TRBV14 to TRBJ1-5; absent DNA, TCRdb's TRBD1 call cannot be checked. The germline CDR1 and CDR2 sequences are SGHDN and FVKESK. The CDR3 covers 13 residues. CDR3 region: CASSYAPNQPQHF.

The chain recombines TRBV10-3 with TRBJ2-5; TCRdb picks TRBD1, but there is no DNA to check that call. The CDR3 runs to 18 residues. Germline CDR1 and CDR2: ENHRY and SYGVKD. The CDR3 is CAISESVRGQGDQETQYF.

The rearrangement links TRBV10-3 to TRBJ2-3; TCRdb picks TRBD2, but there is no DNA to check that call. Per the germline V gene, CDR1 is ENHRY and CDR2 is SYGVKD. The CDR3 spans 14 residues. This CDR3 reads CATGPAESTDTQYF.

The CDR3 loop is CASRGQGVYEQYF. The gene calls are TRBV12-3 or TRBV12-4 and TRBJ2-7; there is no DNA to check the TCRdb D call of TRBD1. The CDR3 has 13 amino acids.

The genes are TRBV7-2 and TRBJ2-7; TCRdb selects TRBD1, and the lack of DNA leaves this call unchecked. The CDR3 totals 15 residues. Germline assignment: CDR1 SGHTA and CDR2 FQGNSA. This CDR3 is CASSLDGTGLHEQYF.

The chain carries TRBV20-1 and TRBJ2-5; without DNA, the TCRdb call of TRBD2 cannot be checked. The length of the CDR3 is 16 residues. Germline CDR1 is DFQATT and CDR2 is SNEGSKA (reference sequence). The CDR3: CSASNVVAEDQETQYF.